Listed below are T cell receptor beta chains from one sample, sequenced in a study of cytomegalovirus exposure and HLA in healthy donors. Sequencing used immunoSEQ multiplex PCR; TCRdb keeps in-frame clones, though not all of them. The sample shows hundreds of thousands of clones, 80% to 85% of them seen only once. The sample taken for sequencing was PBMCs. These receptors originate from a woman aged 25 to 39 in good health and CMV-seropositive. CDR3s include the opening cysteine and the closing phenylalanine or tryptophan. D genes are given only for firm matches. The listing skips clone size in some rows; elsewhere it reads once, few, many or a size class.

>.|.|TRBV6-6|TRBJ2-7
TGTGCCAGCAGTTACCTGTACGGAAAGCAGTACTTC
CASSYLYGKQYF
>.|.|TRBV28|TRBJ1-2
TGTGCCAGCAGCTGGCAGTGGAACTATGGCTACACCTTC
CASSWQWNYGYTF
>.|.|TRBV27|TRBJ1-1
TGTGCCAGCAGTTCTCGACCCAGGGGTAGTACTGAAGCTTTCTTT
CASSSRPRGSTEAFF
>once|.|TRBV7-8|TRBJ2-7
TGTGCCAGCAGAACTGATGTCACTAGCTTACACGAGCAGTACTTC
CASRTDVTSLHEQYF
>.|.|TRBV27|TRBJ2-5
TGTGCCAGCAGTTTATTAAATGGCCAAGAGACCCAGTACTTC
CASSLLNGQETQYF
>.|TRBD1|TRBV9|TRBJ2-1
TGTGCCAGCAGCGATGGGGACAGCCCCTACAATGAGCAGTTCTTC
CASSDGDSPYNEQFF
>.|.|TRBV7-9|TRBJ1-4
TGTGCCAGCAGCGATACCCTACAGGGATCGCGGGGAGAAAAACTGTTTTTT
CASSDTLQGSRGEKLFF
>.|.|TRBV27|TRBJ1-5
TGTGCCAGCAGTTTCGGGAATAGCAATCAGCCCCAGCATTTT
CASSFGNSNQPQHF
>.|.|TRBV9|TRBJ2-3
TGTGCCAGCAGCGCCTTACTTACCACAGATACGCAGTATTTT
CASSALLTTDTQYF
>.|TRBD1|TRBV19|TRBJ2-1
TGTGCCAGTAGCCCGGACAGGGGCATGATAGGGGTCGATGAGCAGTTCTTC
CASSPDRGMIGVDEQFF
>.|.|TRBV6-5|TRBJ1-1
TGTGCCGCCGCTGCCCCGAACACTGAAGCTTTCTTT
CAAAAPNTEAFF
>.|TRBD2|TRBV13|TRBJ2-7
TGTGCCAGCAGCGGCGGACTAGCGGCATCCTACGAGCAGTACTTC
CASSGGLAASYEQYF
>.|TRBD2|TRBV6-5|TRBJ2-1
TGTGCCAGCAGTTTTGGACTAGCGGCAGAGCAGTTCTTC
CASSFGLAAEQFF
>.|TRBD1|TRBV6-5|TRBJ1-5
TGTGCCAGCAGTCACATACAGGGGGCGCAGCCCCAGCATTTT
CASSHIQGAQPQHF
>.|TRBD2|TRBV6-1|TRBJ2-7
TGTGCCACGGGGACTAGCGGGAAGAGGGGCTACGAGCAGTACTTC
CATGTSGKRGYEQYF
>.|.|TRBV28|TRBJ1-1
TGTGCCAGCACTACGGACAGCCCTGAAGCTTTCTTT
CASTTDSPEAFF
>.|.|TRBV6-5|TRBJ2-2
TGTGCCAGCAGTCAGTACGGGGAGCTGTTTTTT
CASSQYGELFF
>.|.|TRBV11-2|TRBJ1-1
TGTGCCAGCAGCGGACGGGACGGACAGAACACTGAAGCTTTCTTT
CASSGRDGQNTEAFF
>.|TRBD1|TRBV9|TRBJ1-2
TGTGCCAGCAGCGTAGAAGGGACAGGGTCAGGCTATGGCTACACCTTC
CASSVEGTGSGYGYTF
>.|TRBD2|TRBV27|TRBJ2-3
TGTGCCAGCAGTCTCGGGCTAGCGGAGGGCACAGATACGCAGTATTTT
CASSLGLAEGTDTQYF
>.|TRBD1|TRBV5-1|TRBJ1-2
TGCGCCAGCAGCCTCCAAGAGGACAGGGGGCGAGGGGGCTATGGCTACACCTTC
CASSLQEDRGRGGYGYTF
>.|TRBD1|TRBV13|TRBJ1-2
TGTGCCAGCAGCTCGACAGGGGGCGTTGGCTATGGCTACACCTTC
CASSSTGGVGYGYTF
>.|.|TRBV4-3|TRBJ2-1
TGCGCCAGCAGCCCAGATATCCAGGGCAGGCAGTTCTTC
CASSPDIQGRQFF
>.|TRBD1|TRBV27|TRBJ2-1
TGTGCCAGCAGTCGGGACAGGGAAGTAGACAATGAGCAGTTCTTC
CASSRDREVDNEQFF
>.|.|TRBV14|TRBJ2-3
TGTGCCAGCAGCGGGGGAGCGGCAGGGTGGTTAGATACGCAGTATTTT
CASSGGAAGWLDTQYF
>.|.|TRBV7-7|TRBJ2-2
TGTGCTAGCAGCTTATCCGAGAACACCGGGGAGCTGTTTTTT
CASSLSENTGELFF
>.|.|TRBV4-3|TRBJ2-5
TGCGCCAGCAGCCTGCAACTAGGTACGGAGACCCAGTACTTC
CASSLQLGTETQYF
>.|.|TRBV5-1|TRBJ1-3
TGCGCCAGCAGCTCCTTGAACAGCCTCTCTGGAAACACCATATATTTT
CASSSLNSLSGNTIYF
>.|.|TRBV6-1|TRBJ2-1
TGTGCCAGCAGTGGGAATTTGGGTTATGCCGATGAGCAGTTCTTC
CASSGNLGYADEQFF
>.|TRBD2|TRBV7-3|TRBJ2-7
TGTGCCAGCAGCCAAACCGGGACTAGTAGGTACGAGCAGTACTTC
CASSQTGTSRYEQYF
>.|.|TRBV5-4|TRBJ2-7
TGTGCCAGCAGCTTGGGGCTCCACTACGAGCAGTACTTC
CASSLGLHYEQYF
>.|.|TRBV6-5|TRBJ2-3
TGTGCCAGCACCAGCAATCCGACCAGACCAGATACGCAGTATTTT
CASTSNPTRPDTQYF
>.|.|TRBV19|TRBJ1-5
TGTGCCAGTAGTGCCCAGTTAAGTGGGCCAGAGCCCCAGCATTTT
CASSAQLSGPEPQHF
>.|TRBD2|TRBV29-1|TRBJ2-1
TGCAGCGTTGATGGGAGGGCCTTCCCCTACAATGAGCAGTTCTTC
CSVDGRAFPYNEQFF
>.|TRBD2|TRBV6-1|TRBJ2-3
TGTGCCAGCAGTGACGGGACTAGCGGGAGCGCAGATACGCAGTATTTT
CASSDGTSGSADTQYF
>.|.|TRBV5-4|TRBJ1-2
TGTGCCAGCAGCTCGGTTCGTGGGGGGGACTATGGCTACACCTTC
CASSSVRGGDYGYTF
>once|TRBD2|TRBV2|TRBJ2-7
TGTGCCAGCTCGGGTAGCGGGAGATCTACGAGTGGGCAGTACTTC
CASSGSGRSTSGQYF
>.|TRBD1|TRBV30|TRBJ2-7
TGTGCCTGGGGAAGCAAAGGGACAGGGCCCTACTACGAGCAGTACTTC
CAWGSKGTGPYYEQYF
>.|.|TRBV2|TRBJ2-3
TGTGCCAGCAAAGTAGTGGAGGGAGCAGATACGCAGTATTTT
CASKVVEGADTQYF
>.|.|TRBV6-5|TRBJ1-1
TGTGCCAGCATCATATGGGGGGGCTCAGGGACTGAAGCTTTCTTT
CASIIWGGSGTEAFF
>.|TRBD1|TRBV5-1|TRBJ2-2
TGCGCCAGCAACCCATCCGGGACAGGGGTGGCCGGGGAGCTGTTTTTT
CASNPSGTGVAGELFF
>.|.|TRBV28|TRBJ2-5
TGTGCCAGCAGACAAGAACAGGAGTACCAAGAGACCCAGTACTTC
CASRQEQEYQETQYF
>.|.|TRBV9|TRBJ1-4
TGTGCCAGCAGCGTAGGGAGAAATGAAAAACTGTTTTTT
CASSVGRNEKLFF
>.|TRBD1|TRBV30|TRBJ1-1
TGTGCCTGGAGATTAGGACAGGGGTCTGAAGCTTTCTTT
CAWRLGQGSEAFF
>.|.|TRBV30|TRBJ1-1
TGTGCCTGGAGTCCCCCCCCGGTCTTCCTGGGCGACAGATTAAACACTGAAGCTTTCTTT
CAWSPPPVFLGDRLNTEAFF
>.|TRBD1|TRBV5-6|TRBJ1-2
TGTGCCAGCAGCCCCCGTGGGACAGGGGGATATGGCTACACCTTC
CASSPRGTGGYGYTF
>.|TRBD2|TRBV15|TRBJ2-7
TGTGCCACCAGCAGAGATGTGGCTAGCGGGAGGTGGTCCTACGAGCAGTACTTC
CATSRDVASGRWSYEQYF
>.|TRBD1|TRBV19|TRBJ1-2
TGTGCCAGTAAACCGGGACAGGGATTCTATGGCTACACCTTC
CASKPGQGFYGYTF
>.|.|TRBV5-6|TRBJ1-5
TGTGCCAGCAGCTTGTGGGGTAGCAATCAGCCCCAGCATTTT
CASSLWGSNQPQHF
>.|TRBD1|TRBV2|TRBJ1-3
TGTGCCAGCAGAGACCCGGGACAGGGTGGTGGAAACACCATATATTTT
CASRDPGQGGGNTIYF
>.|.|TRBV5-4|TRBJ2-2
TGTGCCAGCAGCTTAGGAGGGGATGACACCGGGGAGCTGTTTTTT
CASSLGGDDTGELFF
>once|.|TRBV4-1|TRBJ1-5
TGCGCCAGCAGCCAAGATGGTCAGGGAGATTATAGCAATCAGCCCCAGCATTTT
CASSQDGQGDYSNQPQHF
>.|.|TRBV7-8|TRBJ2-7
TGTGCCAGCAGCACTACTAGCGAGCAGTACTTC
CASSTTSEQYF
>.|.|TRBV25-1|TRBJ2-3
TGTGCCAGCAGTGAATTCACAGGGGGGGATGGAGATACGCAGTATTTT
CASSEFTGGDGDTQYF
>.|.|TRBV29-1|TRBJ2-3
TGCAGCGTTCGGTGGAATCTGGCAGATACGCAGTATTTT
CSVRWNLADTQYF